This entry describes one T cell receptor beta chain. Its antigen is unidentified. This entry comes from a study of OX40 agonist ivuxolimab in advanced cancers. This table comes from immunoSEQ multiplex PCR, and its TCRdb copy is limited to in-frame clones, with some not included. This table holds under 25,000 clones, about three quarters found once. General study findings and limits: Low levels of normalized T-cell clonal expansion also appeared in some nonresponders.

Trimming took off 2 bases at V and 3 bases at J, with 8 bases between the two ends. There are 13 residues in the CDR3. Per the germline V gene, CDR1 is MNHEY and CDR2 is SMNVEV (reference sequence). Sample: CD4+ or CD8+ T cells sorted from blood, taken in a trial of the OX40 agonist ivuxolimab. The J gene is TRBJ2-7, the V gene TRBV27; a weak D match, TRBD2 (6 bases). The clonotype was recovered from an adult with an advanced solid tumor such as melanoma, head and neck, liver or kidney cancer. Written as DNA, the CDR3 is TGTGCCAGCAGTTTAGGTAGCGGCTACGAGCAGTACTTC. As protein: CASSLGSGYEQYF.